Listed below are T cell receptor beta chains from one sample, sequenced in a study of T cell changes during pregnancy in multiple sclerosis. Sequenced by immunoSEQ multiplex PCR; TCRdb stores in-frame clones only, minus some. The sample has 35,000 or so clones, roughly 93% seen once. Sequencing used CD4+ T cells from peripheral blood mononuclear cells, obtained in the first trimester of pregnancy. The receptors here all came from a female donor with multiple sclerosis, enrolled in a pregnancy study. CDR3s include the opening cysteine and the closing phenylalanine or tryptophan. Fields, in order: clone size, V gene, J gene, D gene, CDR3 DNA, CDR3 protein. A D gene is named only where the DNA matches it firmly. Expanded clones are given a class, and other clones once, few, many or no size at all.

>once|TRBV29-1|TRBJ2-1|-
TGCAGCGTTTTCCTAGCGCGCTCCTACAATGAGCAGTTCTTC
CSVFLARSYNEQFF
>once|TRBV19|TRBJ1-6|-
TGTGCCAGTAGATCTCGGGGGGCGGATAATTCACCCCTCCACTTT
CASRSRGADNSPLHF
>few|TRBV30|TRBJ1-1|-
TGTGCCTGGGTACAGGTAAAGGCTTTCTTT
CAWVQVKAFF
>-|TRBV2|TRBJ2-1|-
TGTGCCACCAAGCAGCGCGGTGACAATGAGCAGTTCTTC
CATKQRGDNEQFF
>-|TRBV6-5|TRBJ1-3|-
TGTGCCAGCAGTTACCAGAAACCTCCTTCTGGAAACACCATATATTTT
CASSYQKPPSGNTIYF
>-|TRBV6-5|TRBJ1-1|TRBD1
TGTGCCAGCAGTCGAATCGACAGGGATAGCACTGAAGCTTTCTTT
CASSRIDRDSTEAFF
>-|TRBV9|TRBJ2-1|TRBD2
TGTGCCAGCAGCCTACGGACTAGCGGGAGGACGGCCTACAATGAGCAGTTCTTC
CASSLRTSGRTAYNEQFF
>once|TRBV9|TRBJ2-1|-
TGTGCCAGCAGCCCCCGCCAAGGGGGAAGCTCCTACAATGAGCAGTTCTTC
CASSPRQGGSSYNEQFF
>-|TRBV5-5|TRBJ2-1|-
TGTGCCAGCAGCCCCAGGGGATACAATGAGCAGTTCTTC
CASSPRGYNEQFF
>-|TRBV27|TRBJ2-7|-
TGTGCCAGCAGTTTATCCCCCTCCGGACGGCGGCCGGGGGAGCAGTACTTC
CASSLSPSGRRPGEQYF
>-|TRBV6-5|TRBJ2-3|TRBD1
TGTGCCAGCTGCGCGACAGGGAAAGGAAATACGCAGTATTTT
CASCATGKGNTQYF
>-|TRBV29-1|TRBJ1-4|TRBD1
TGCAGCGTCCGACAGGGGTATGAAAAACTGTTTTTT
CSVRQGYEKLFF
>-|TRBV4-2|TRBJ2-1|TRBD2
TGTGCCAGCAGCCCCGTGGCGGGGGGGCCTCAGGATGAGCAGTTCTTC
CASSPVAGGPQDEQFF
>once|TRBV7-6|TRBJ2-7|-
TGTGCCAGCAGCTTAGGGACTCAAGGCTACGAGCAGTACTTC
CASSLGTQGYEQYF
>once|TRBV5-1|TRBJ1-4|-
TGCGCCAGCAGCTTGGCTCAGGCCTCGAATGAAAAACTGTTTTTT
CASSLAQASNEKLFF
>once|TRBV6-9|TRBJ2-7|-
TGTGCCAGCTTCTTTTACGAGCAGTACTTC
CASFFYEQYF
>-|TRBV12-5|TRBJ2-5|-
TGTGCTAGTGGTTTGTCCTCCGGGTCCTCGACCCAGTACTTC
CASGLSSGSSTQYF
>-|TRBV5-1|TRBJ1-2|-
TGCGCCAGCATCCTCCAGGGGCGGGACTATGGCTACACCTTC
CASILQGRDYGYTF
>-|TRBV5-4|TRBJ2-5|TRBD2
TGTGCCAGCAGCTTGGTTGTAGCGGGAAGTGAGACCCAGTACTTC
CASSLVVAGSETQYF
>-|TRBV6-4|TRBJ2-1|-
TGTGCCAGCAGTGACTCCCCAATGCCGGGGGTTGAACATGAGCAGTTCTTC
CASSDSPMPGVEHEQFF
>-|TRBV2|TRBJ2-4|-
TGTGCCAGCAGTCAGGGGCCAAAAAACATTCAGTACTTC
CASSQGPKNIQYF
>-|TRBV2|TRBJ2-3|-
TGTGCCAGCAGTGACTGGGGGCTAGCCGGAGATACGCAGTATTTT
CASSDWGLAGDTQYF
>-|TRBV30|TRBJ1-1|-
TGTGCCTGGAGTTCGGGGGTGAACACTGAAGCTTTCTTT
CAWSSGVNTEAFF
>-|TRBV7-2|TRBJ1-5|-
TGTGCCAGCAGCGCAAGCGGGAGAACCGGTCAGCCCCAGCATTTT
CASSASGRTGQPQHF
>-|TRBV6-1|TRBJ2-7|-
TGTGCCAGCAGTGAAGCCGGGAGTCGATTCTACGAGCAGTACTTC
CASSEAGSRFYEQYF
>once|TRBV7-3|TRBJ2-3|-
TGTGCCAGCAGCTTACATTTCACAGATACGCAGTATTTT
CASSLHFTDTQYF
>-|TRBV4-1|TRBJ2-5|-
TGCGCCAGCAGCCAATATCGGCAAGAGACCCAGTACTTC
CASSQYRQETQYF
>-|TRBV2|TRBJ1-5|-
TGTGCCAGCAGTGAAGACACCCTCTCGCCCCAGCATTTT
CASSEDTLSPQHF
>-|TRBV6-6|TRBJ2-7|TRBD2
TGTGCCAGCAGTTTTAGCGGGAGGGCCTACGAGCAGTACTTC
CASSFSGRAYEQYF
>few|TRBV20-1|TRBJ2-5|-
TGCAGTGCTAGAGCGGAGACCCAGTACTTC
CSARAETQYF
>-|TRBV7-8|TRBJ2-1|-
TGTGCCAGCAGCTCTCCTGGGGGGTCCTACAATGAGCAGTTCTTC
CASSSPGGSYNEQFF
>-|TRBV16|TRBJ1-4|-
TGTGCCAGCAGCCCCCCGCGGGCTAATGAAAAACTGTTTTTT
CASSPPRANEKLFF
>-|TRBV28|TRBJ2-7|TRBD1
TGTGCCAGCAGTTTACGAGGGGGCGGCTCCTACGAGCAGTACTTC
CASSLRGGGSYEQYF
>-|TRBV10-3|TRBJ2-7|TRBD1
TGTGCCATCAGTGAGACAGGGGGCGAGCAGTACTTC
CAISETGGEQYF
>-|TRBV19|TRBJ2-5|TRBD2
TGTGCCAGTAGTATAGTACTAGGGACTAGCTTCCAGACCCAGTACTTC
CASSIVLGTSFQTQYF
>-|TRBV19|TRBJ2-7|-
TGTGCCAGTAGTCCAGGGACACCCTACGAGCAGTACTTC
CASSPGTPYEQYF